Given below is one T cell receptor (beta chain) in context. Authors' methods: Estimated nucleated cell counts came from reference gene primer amplification. Repertoires were generated with immunoSEQ multiplex PCR, while TCRdb's copy carries only in-frame clones and drops some. That table furnishes V, J and clone size, whereas the DNA furnished D and trimming. The sample lists around 320,000 clones; approximately 88% were seen once. V lost 8 bases, J lost 6 bases, and 10 bases stayed unmatched. Germline V gene lookup returns CDR1 MNHEY and CDR2 SVGAGI. The length of the CDR3 is 15 residues. This record belongs to a study of blood T cell repertoires in COVID-19.

Material: peripheral blood. This receptor was taken from a woman aged 25-40 years who had recovered from COVID-19. The rearrangement links TRBV6-5 to TRBJ1-6, with 7 bases fitting TRBD1. The CDR3: CASRSTGNGNSPLHF. The CDR3 DNA follows: TGTGCCAGCCGTTCGACAGGGAACGGTAATTCACCCCTCCACTTT.